This is a list of T cell receptor beta chains from one sample in a study of lung T cells in sarcoidosis with Löfgren's syndrome. TCRdb re-derived calls from the reads in MiXCR, one entry per CDR3 protein. The repertoire includes 50,000 to 65,000 distinct CDR3 sequences, 21% of them detected once, and less than 2.5% sits in the top ten. The sample consisted of CD4+ T cells from PBMCs. These receptor sequences come from a human donor with sarcoidosis (Löfgren's syndrome or another form), or a control subject (not recorded which). Each CDR3 is given with its conserved first and last residue. A D gene is named only where the DNA matches it firmly. Clone size is shown for a subset of rows, as once, few, many or a class of expanded clone.

cdr3_length,clone_size,d_call,j_call,v_call,cdr3_aa,cdr3_nt
14,-,-,TRBJ1-2,TRBV4-1,CASSPRDPLEGYTF,TGCGCCAGCAGTCCAAGAGACCCGCTTGAGGGCTACACCTTC
14,-,-,TRBJ2-1,TRBV27,CASRLRLDYNEQFF,TGTGCCAGCCGTCTACGGTTGGACTACAATGAGCAGTTCTTC
14,-,-,TRBJ2-5,TRBV11-2,CASSLSIAGETQYF,TGTGCCAGCAGCTTATCTATAGCCGGGGAGACCCAGTACTTC
15,many,TRBD2,TRBJ2-1,TRBV7-2,CASSTGLNSYNEQFF,TGTGCCAGCAGCACGGGACTAAACTCCTACAATGAGCAGTTCTTC
14,many,-,TRBJ2-5,TRBV28,CASSSWGSQETQYF,TGTGCCAGCAGCTCCTGGGGCAGTCAAGAGACCCAGTACTTC
16,few,-,TRBJ2-6,TRBV10-3,CAISESVSSGANVLTF,TGTGCCATCAGTGAGTCGGTGAGCTCTGGGGCCAACGTCCTGACTTTC
15,many,TRBD2,TRBJ2-1,TRBV6-2/TRBV6-3,CASSSPGLVIGEQFF,TGTGCCAGCAGTTCACCGGGACTAGTAATTGGTGAGCAGTTCTTC
11,many,-,TRBJ2-5,TRBV25-1,CASSPGGTQYF,TGTGCCAGCAGTCCGGGCGGGACCCAGTACTTC
15,many,-,TRBJ2-5,TRBV20-1,CSARDGGQYQETQYF,TGCAGTGCTAGAGATGGGGGGCAGTACCAAGAGACCCAGTACTTC
12,many,TRBD2,TRBJ2-3,TRBV20-1,CSAYERERAQYF,TGCAGTGCCTACGAGCGGGAGCGGGCGCAGTATTTT
13,-,-,TRBJ1-2,TRBV12-3/TRBV12-4,CASSPRRPPSYTF,TGTGCCAGCAGCCCTCGTAGGCCTCCAAGCTACACCTTC
15,many,TRBD1,TRBJ2-6,TRBV4-1,CASSQGDRDANVLTF,TGCGCCAGCAGCCAAGGCGACAGGGACGCCAACGTCCTGACTTTC
15,few,TRBD1,TRBJ2-5,TRBV9,CASSASTGWSETQYF,TGTGCCAGCAGCGCCTCGACAGGGTGGTCGGAGACCCAGTACTTC
15,many,-,TRBJ1-5,TRBV6-6,CASSYSNLNYQPQHF,TGTGCCAGCAGTTACTCGAATTTAAACTATCAGCCCCAGCATTTT
14,-,TRBD1,TRBJ1-3,TRBV7-9,CASSSTGAGNTIYF,TGTGCCAGCAGCTCAACAGGGGCTGGAAACACCATATATTTT
15,many,-,TRBJ2-7,TRBV27,CASRSLGDRTYEQYF,TGTGCCAGCAGGTCTCTAGGGGACCGCACCTACGAGCAGTACTTC
17,many,-,TRBJ2-2,TRBV6-6,CASSYSIRYPNTGELFF,TGTGCCAGCAGTTACTCGATCAGATACCCTAACACCGGGGAGCTGTTTTTT
12,-,-,TRBJ1-4,TRBV20-1,CRAWGKNEKLFF,TGCCGTGCTTGGGGCAAGAATGAAAAACTGTTTTTT
20,-,TRBD2,TRBJ2-1,TRBV4-1,CASSSTGLAGGPSSYNEQFF,TGCGCCAGCAGCTCAACGGGGCTAGCGGGAGGGCCTTCATCCTACAATGAGCAGTTCTTC
14,many,-,TRBJ2-5,TRBV28,CASSSPVYQETQYF,TGTGCCAGCAGTTCGCCGGTCTACCAAGAGACCCAGTACTTC
14,few,-,TRBJ1-5,TRBV2,CASTRLNSNQPQHF,TGTGCCAGCACCCGACTTAATAGCAATCAGCCCCAGCATTTT
13,-,-,TRBJ2-5,TRBV3-1,CASSQWRVETQYF,TGTGCCAGCAGCCAGTGGCGAGTCGAGACCCAGTACTTC
14,many,-,TRBJ1-4,TRBV25-1,CASSELRVNEKLFF,TGTGCCAGCAGTGAATTGCGGGTTAATGAAAAACTGTTTTTT
15,many,-,TRBJ2-7,TRBV7-8,CASSTSGAENYEQYF,TGTGCCAGCAGCACTTCAGGGGCGGAAAACTACGAGCAGTACTTC
15,-,TRBD1,TRBJ2-7,TRBV9,CASSVGTGQAYEQYF,TGTGCCAGCAGCGTAGGTACGGGACAGGCCTACGAGCAGTACTTC
13,many,TRBD1,TRBJ1-3,TRBV28,CASRTGKGNTIYF,TGTGCCAGTAGGACAGGGAAAGGAAACACCATATATTTT
15,few,TRBD2,TRBJ2-1,TRBV2,CASSGVLTSGGEQFF,TGTGCCAGCAGTGGGGTCTTGACTAGCGGCGGTGAGCAGTTCTTC
15,-,-,TRBJ2-7,TRBV18,CASSLDGTRAGEQYF,TGTGCCAGCTCACTGGACGGGACCAGGGCGGGGGAGCAGTACTTC
15,many,-,TRBJ2-2,TRBV6-1,CASSLAAGKTGELFF,TGTGCCAGCAGTTTAGCGGCGGGAAAAACCGGGGAGCTGTTTTTT
13,many,-,TRBJ1-5,TRBV6-1,CASSITQGQPQHF,TGTGCCAGCAGTATAACCCAGGGGCAGCCCCAGCATTTT
13,many,-,TRBJ2-5,TRBV7-2,CASSPDIQETQYF,TGTGCCAGCAGCCCGGACATCCAAGAGACCCAGTACTTC
14,-,-,TRBJ2-5,TRBV12-3/TRBV12-4,CASSFGRGGETQYF,TGTGCCAGCAGTTTCGGCAGGGGGGGAGAGACCCAGTACTTC
13,many,-,TRBJ1-2,TRBV7-2,CASSLGVNYGYTF,TGTGCCAGCAGCTTGGGGGTAAACTATGGCTACACCTTC
10,-,TRBD1,TRBJ2-5,TRBV20-1,CSAGQVTQYF,TGCAGTGCCGGACAGGTGACCCAGTACTTC
13,many,-,TRBJ1-1,TRBV6-1,CASSPTGNTEAFF,TGTGCCAGCAGTCCGACAGGGAACACTGAAGCTTTCTTT
15,-,TRBD1,TRBJ2-3,TRBV12-5,CASGSAGGRSDTQYF,TGTGCTAGTGGTTCTGCAGGGGGCAGGTCGGATACGCAGTATTTT
16,many,-,TRBJ1-5,TRBV27,CASSLFGLGQGQPQHF,TGTGCCAGCAGTTTATTCGGTCTGGGGCAGGGTCAGCCCCAGCATTTT
12,-,-,TRBJ2-5,TRBV7-9,CASSLAWRTQYF,TGTGCCAGCAGCTTAGCGTGGAGGACCCAGTACTTC
16,many,-,TRBJ2-1,TRBV5-4,CASSLSRVISYNEQFF,TGTGCCAGCAGCTTAAGCAGGGTAATATCCTACAATGAGCAGTTCTTC
15,-,TRBD2,TRBJ2-5,TRBV7-2,CASSTESGAPSRLYF,TGTGCCAGCAGCACCGAGAGCGGGGCCCCGTCGAGGCTCTACTTC
12,many,-,TRBJ2-1,TRBV6-2/TRBV6-3,CASSPRQDVEFF,TGTGCCAGCAGTCCCCGACAGGACGTGGAGTTCTTC
17,-,TRBD2,TRBJ2-3,TRBV4-1,CASSQEYGASGRDTQYF,TGCGCCAGCAGCCAAGAATATGGCGCTAGCGGGAGAGATACGCAGTATTTT
13,-,-,TRBJ1-1,TRBV20-1,CSAREGVSTEAFF,TGCAGTGCTAGGGAGGGAGTGAGCACTGAAGCTTTCTTT
14,many,-,TRBJ2-2,TRBV6-1,CASNAGKGPGELFF,TGTGCCAGCAACGCGGGGAAGGGACCCGGGGAGCTGTTTTTT
14,few,-,TRBJ1-5,TRBV12-3/TRBV12-4,CASSFTGSNQPQHF,TGTGCCAGCAGTTTTACAGGGAGCAATCAGCCCCAGCATTTT
12,many,-,TRBJ2-1,TRBV20-1,CSASLGGRSEFF,TGCAGTGCTTCCCTCGGGGGCAGATCCGAGTTCTTC
13,-,TRBD1,TRBJ2-5,TRBV28,CASSWDRRETQYF,TGTGCCAGCAGTTGGGACAGGCGGGAGACCCAGTACTTC
16,many,-,TRBJ1-3,TRBV7-9,CASSQTRQASGNTIYF,TGTGCCAGCAGCCAAACTAGGCAGGCCTCAGGAAACACCATATATTTT